The rows below give T cell receptor beta chains drawn from one sample of a study of shared clonotypes between healthy human individuals. TCRdb's copy holds only in-frame clones and misses some; the assay was immunoSEQ multiplex PCR. The data show about 2.1 million clones, with about 92% seen just once and roughly 1.7% held by the top ten. Input material: naive CD8+ T cells from PBMCs. Source of these receptors: a man aged 18 to 30 in good health. Some clones in this sample may be carry-over from other donors' samples. CDR3s include the opening cysteine and the closing phenylalanine or tryptophan. The order of the fields is J gene, V gene, D gene, CDR3 protein, CDR3 DNA. A D gene is named only where the DNA matches it firmly.

J gene: TRBJ2-7; V gene: TRBV7-9; D gene: -; CDR3 protein: CASSDWTALWEQYF; CDR3 DNA: TGTGCCAGCAGCGACTGGACAGCCCTTTGGGAGCAGTACTTC
J gene: TRBJ2-1; V gene: TRBV5-8; D gene: TRBD2; CDR3 protein: CASSFRLAGAHNEQFF; CDR3 DNA: TGTGCCAGCAGCTTTAGATTAGCGGGAGCGCACAATGAGCAGTTCTTC
J gene: TRBJ2-1; V gene: TRBV7-9; D gene: TRBD2; CDR3 protein: CASSTSGNEQFF; CDR3 DNA: TGTGCCAGTTCCACTAGCGGGAATGAGCAGTTCTTC
J gene: TRBJ2-5; V gene: TRBV7-9; D gene: TRBD1; CDR3 protein: CASSTERGTGYQETQYF; CDR3 DNA: TGTGCCAGCAGCACGGAACGCGGGACAGGCTACCAAGAGACCCAGTACTTC
J gene: TRBJ2-2; V gene: TRBV15; D gene: -; CDR3 protein: CATSPSSNTGELFF; CDR3 DNA: TGTGCCACCAGCCCTAGCAGTAACACCGGGGAGCTGTTTTTT
J gene: TRBJ2-2; V gene: TRBV19; D gene: TRBD2; CDR3 protein: CASSIRTSYGELFF; CDR3 DNA: TGTGCCAGTAGTATACGGACTAGCTACGGGGAGCTGTTTTTT
J gene: TRBJ2-7; V gene: TRBV9; D gene: -; CDR3 protein: CASSVGRGAYEQYF; CDR3 DNA: TGTGCCAGCAGCGTAGGGAGGGGAGCCTACGAGCAGTACTTC
J gene: TRBJ1-2; V gene: TRBV13; D gene: TRBD1; CDR3 protein: CASSTRPGQGALANYGYTF; CDR3 DNA: TGTGCCAGCAGCACACGACCGGGACAGGGGGCCCTAGCTAACTATGGCTACACCTTC
J gene: TRBJ2-1; V gene: TRBV5-1; D gene: -; CDR3 protein: CASSFEGDGRSLEDAQFF; CDR3 DNA: TGCGCCAGCAGCTTCGAAGGGGATGGGCGGTCGCTAGAGGATGCGCAGTTCTTC
J gene: TRBJ2-7; V gene: TRBV23-1; D gene: -; CDR3 protein: CASSQSRGGGQYF; CDR3 DNA: TGCGCCAGCAGTCAATCCAGAGGAGGGGGGCAGTACTTC
J gene: TRBJ1-5; V gene: TRBV15; D gene: -; CDR3 protein: CATRGGNSNQPQHF; CDR3 DNA: TGTGCCACCAGGGGCGGAAATAGCAATCAGCCCCAGCATTTT
J gene: TRBJ1-1; V gene: TRBV5-1; D gene: -; CDR3 protein: CASSLEAVNTEAFF; CDR3 DNA: TGCGCCAGCAGCTTGGAAGCAGTGAACACTGAAGCTTTCTTT
J gene: TRBJ2-1; V gene: TRBV5-1; D gene: TRBD2; CDR3 protein: CASSLALAGGPNEQFF; CDR3 DNA: TGCGCCAGCAGCTTGGCTCTAGCGGGAGGACCAAATGAGCAGTTCTTC
J gene: TRBJ2-4; V gene: TRBV27; D gene: TRBD2; CDR3 protein: CASSSLAASKNIQYF; CDR3 DNA: TGTGCCAGCAGTTCCCTAGCGGCCAGCAAAAACATTCAGTACTTC
J gene: TRBJ2-7; V gene: TRBV27; D gene: -; CDR3 protein: CASSFSGVGYEQYF; CDR3 DNA: TGTGCCAGCAGTTTCTCGGGGGTCGGGTACGAGCAGTACTTC
J gene: TRBJ2-1; V gene: TRBV7-9; D gene: TRBD2; CDR3 protein: CASSLEASGGYNEQFF; CDR3 DNA: TGTGCCAGCAGCTTAGAAGCTAGCGGGGGATACAATGAGCAGTTCTTC
J gene: TRBJ1-2; V gene: TRBV6-5; D gene: -; CDR3 protein: CASSYSGNYGYTF; CDR3 DNA: TGTGCCAGCAGTTACTCGGGGAACTATGGCTACACCTTC
J gene: TRBJ2-3; V gene: TRBV27; D gene: -; CDR3 protein: CASSLQAVDTQYF; CDR3 DNA: TGTGCCAGCAGTCTCCAGGCCGTAGATACGCAGTATTTT